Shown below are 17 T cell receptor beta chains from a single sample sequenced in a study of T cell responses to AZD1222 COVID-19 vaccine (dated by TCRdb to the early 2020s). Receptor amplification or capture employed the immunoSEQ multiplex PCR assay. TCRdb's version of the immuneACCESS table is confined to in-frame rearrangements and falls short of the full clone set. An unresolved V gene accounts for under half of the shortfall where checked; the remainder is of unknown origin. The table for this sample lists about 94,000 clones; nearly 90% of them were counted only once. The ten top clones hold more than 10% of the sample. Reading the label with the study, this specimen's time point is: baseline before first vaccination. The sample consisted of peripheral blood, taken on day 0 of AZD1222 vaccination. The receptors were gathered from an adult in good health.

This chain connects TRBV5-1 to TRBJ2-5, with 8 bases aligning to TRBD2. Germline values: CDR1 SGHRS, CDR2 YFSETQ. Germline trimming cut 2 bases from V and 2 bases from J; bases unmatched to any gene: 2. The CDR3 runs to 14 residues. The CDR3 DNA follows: TGCGCCAGCAGCTTCGGGGGGGCACAAGAGACCCAGTACTTC. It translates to CASSFGGAQETQYF.

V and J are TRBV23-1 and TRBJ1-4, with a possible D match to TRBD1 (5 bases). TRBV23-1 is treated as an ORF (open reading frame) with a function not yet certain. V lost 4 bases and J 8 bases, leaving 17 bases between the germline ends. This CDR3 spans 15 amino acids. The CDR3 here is CASSPMAGRREKLFF. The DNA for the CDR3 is TGCGCCAGCAGTCCGATGGCAGGGCGGCGAGAAAAACTGTTTTTT.

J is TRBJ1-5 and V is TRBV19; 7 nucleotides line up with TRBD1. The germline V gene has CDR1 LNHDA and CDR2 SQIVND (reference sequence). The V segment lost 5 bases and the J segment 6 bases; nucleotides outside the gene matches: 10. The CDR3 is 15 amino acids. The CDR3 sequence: CASSPRQGHAQPQHF. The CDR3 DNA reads TGTGCCAGTAGTCCGAGACAGGGTCACGCTCAGCCCCAGCATTTT.

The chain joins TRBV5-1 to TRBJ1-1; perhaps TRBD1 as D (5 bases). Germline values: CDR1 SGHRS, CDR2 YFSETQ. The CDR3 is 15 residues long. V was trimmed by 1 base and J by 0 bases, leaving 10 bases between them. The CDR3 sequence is CASSLTPGMNTEAFF. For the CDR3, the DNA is TGCGCCAGCAGCTTGACGCCAGGGATGAACACTGAAGCTTTCTTT.

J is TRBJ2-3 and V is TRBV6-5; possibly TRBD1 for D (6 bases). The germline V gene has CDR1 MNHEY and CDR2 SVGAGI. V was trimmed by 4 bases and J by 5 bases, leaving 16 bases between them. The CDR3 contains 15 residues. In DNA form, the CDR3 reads TGTGCCAGCAGTTTACACCGACAGGCCCAAGATACGCAGTATTTT. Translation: CASSLHRQAQDTQYF.

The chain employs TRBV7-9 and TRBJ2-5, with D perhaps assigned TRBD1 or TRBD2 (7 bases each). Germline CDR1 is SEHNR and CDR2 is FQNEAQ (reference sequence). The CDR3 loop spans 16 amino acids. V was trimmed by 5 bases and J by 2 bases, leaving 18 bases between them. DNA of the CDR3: TGTGCCAGCAGCATTAGACAGGGAGGGCGTCAAGAGACCCAGTACTTC. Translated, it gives CASSIRQGGRQETQYF.

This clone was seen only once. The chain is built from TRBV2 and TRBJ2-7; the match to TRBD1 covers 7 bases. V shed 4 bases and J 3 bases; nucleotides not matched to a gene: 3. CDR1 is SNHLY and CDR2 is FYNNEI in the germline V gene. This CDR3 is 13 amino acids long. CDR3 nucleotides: TGTGCCAGCAGTGCTGACAGGGACTACGAGCAGTACTTC. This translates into CASSADRDYEQYF.

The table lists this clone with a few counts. Here the CDR3 reads CASSVLGASPIYGYTF. The DNA for the CDR3 is TGTGCCAGCAGCGTACTGGGAGCCAGCCCTATTTATGGCTACACCTTC. The J gene is TRBJ1-2, the V gene TRBV9, with D unclear. With 1 base removed from V and 5 bases from J, the gap between germline ends came to 18 bases. The CDR3 sequence is 16 residues long. Germline V gene lookup returns CDR1 SGDLS and CDR2 YYNGEE.

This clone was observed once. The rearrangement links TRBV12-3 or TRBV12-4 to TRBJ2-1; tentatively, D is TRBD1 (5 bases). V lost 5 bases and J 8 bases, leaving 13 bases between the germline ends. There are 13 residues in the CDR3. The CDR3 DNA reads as TGTGCCAGCAGTCGTCAGGGTTGGCATGAGCAGTTCTTC. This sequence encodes CASSRQGWHEQFF.

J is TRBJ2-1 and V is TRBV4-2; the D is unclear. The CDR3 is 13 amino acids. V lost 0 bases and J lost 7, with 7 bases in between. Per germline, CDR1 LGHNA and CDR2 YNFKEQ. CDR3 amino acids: CASSQDVNNEQFF. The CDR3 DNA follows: TGTGCCAGCAGCCAAGATGTTAATAATGAGCAGTTCTTC.

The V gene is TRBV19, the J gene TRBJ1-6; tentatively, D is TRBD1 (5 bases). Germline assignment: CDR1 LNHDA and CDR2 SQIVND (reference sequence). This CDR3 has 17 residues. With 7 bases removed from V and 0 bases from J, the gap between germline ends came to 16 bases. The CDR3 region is CASTHRPTSSYNSPLHF. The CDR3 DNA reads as TGTGCCAGTACGCACAGGCCGACGAGCTCCTATAATTCACCCCTCCACTTT.

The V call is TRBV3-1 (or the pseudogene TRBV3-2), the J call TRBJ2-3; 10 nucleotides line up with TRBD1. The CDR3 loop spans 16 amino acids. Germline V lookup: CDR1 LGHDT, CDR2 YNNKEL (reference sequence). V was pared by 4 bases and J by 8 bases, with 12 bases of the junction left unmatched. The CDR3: CASSLRDRGKLCTQYF. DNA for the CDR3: TGTGCCAGCAGCCTCCGGGACAGGGGAAAGTTATGTACGCAGTATTTT.

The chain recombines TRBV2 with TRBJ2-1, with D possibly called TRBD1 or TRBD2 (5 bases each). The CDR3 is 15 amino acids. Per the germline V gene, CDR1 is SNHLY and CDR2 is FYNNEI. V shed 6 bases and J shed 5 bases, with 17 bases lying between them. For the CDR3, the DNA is TGTGCCAGCAGCCCCGTCGGGGCCATGGACAATGAGCAGTTCTTC. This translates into CASSPVGAMDNEQFF.

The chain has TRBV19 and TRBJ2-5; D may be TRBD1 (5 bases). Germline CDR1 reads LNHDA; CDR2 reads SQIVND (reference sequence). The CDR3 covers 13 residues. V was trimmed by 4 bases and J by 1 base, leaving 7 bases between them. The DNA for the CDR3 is TGTGCCAGTAGTACGACAGCCCAAGAGACCCAGTACTTC. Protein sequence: CASSTTAQETQYF.

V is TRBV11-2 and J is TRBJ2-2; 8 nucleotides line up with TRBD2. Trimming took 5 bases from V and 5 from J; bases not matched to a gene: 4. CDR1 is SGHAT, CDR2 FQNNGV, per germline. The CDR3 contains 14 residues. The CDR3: CASSRGGGTGELFF. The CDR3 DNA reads TGTGCCAGCAGCCGGGGGGGCGGAACCGGGGAGCTGTTTTTT.

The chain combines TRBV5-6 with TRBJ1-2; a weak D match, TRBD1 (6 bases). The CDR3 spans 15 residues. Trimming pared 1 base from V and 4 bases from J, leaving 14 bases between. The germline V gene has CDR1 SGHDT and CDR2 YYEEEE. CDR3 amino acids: CASSLLGGSVYGYTF. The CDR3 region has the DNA TGTGCCAGCAGCTTGTTAGGGGGTTCCGTCTATGGCTACACCTTC.

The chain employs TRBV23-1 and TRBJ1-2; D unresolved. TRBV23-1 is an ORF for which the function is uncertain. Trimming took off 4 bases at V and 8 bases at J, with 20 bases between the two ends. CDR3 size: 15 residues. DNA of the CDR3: TGCGCCAGCAGTCCTACTTGCACAGACTTGGGGGGCTACACCTTC. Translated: CASSPTCTDLGGYTF.